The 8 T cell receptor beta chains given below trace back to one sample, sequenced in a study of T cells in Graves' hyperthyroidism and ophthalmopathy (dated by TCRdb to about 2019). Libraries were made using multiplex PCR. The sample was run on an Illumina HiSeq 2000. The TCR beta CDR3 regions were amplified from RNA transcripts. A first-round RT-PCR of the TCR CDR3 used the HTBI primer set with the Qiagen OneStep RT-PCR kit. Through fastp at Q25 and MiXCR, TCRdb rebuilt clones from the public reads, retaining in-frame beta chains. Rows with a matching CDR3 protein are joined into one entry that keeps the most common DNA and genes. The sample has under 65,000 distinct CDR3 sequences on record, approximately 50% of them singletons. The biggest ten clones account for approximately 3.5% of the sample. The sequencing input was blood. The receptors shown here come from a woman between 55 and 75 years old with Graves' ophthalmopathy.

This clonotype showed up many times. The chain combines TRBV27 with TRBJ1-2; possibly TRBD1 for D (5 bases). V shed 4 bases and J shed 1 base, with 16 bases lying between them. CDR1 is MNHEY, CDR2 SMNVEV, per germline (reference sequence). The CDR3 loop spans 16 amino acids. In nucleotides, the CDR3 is TGTGCCAGCAGTTCTCGGCAGGGCGGGAGTAACTATGGCTACACCTTC. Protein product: CASSSRQGGSNYGYTF.

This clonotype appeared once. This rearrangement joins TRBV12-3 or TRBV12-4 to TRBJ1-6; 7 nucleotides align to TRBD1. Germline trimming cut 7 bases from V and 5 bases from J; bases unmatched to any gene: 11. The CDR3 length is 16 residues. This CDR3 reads CASTIEAGTDNSPLHF. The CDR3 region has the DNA TGTGCCAGCACCATCGAGGCGGGGACAGATAATTCACCCCTCCACTTT.

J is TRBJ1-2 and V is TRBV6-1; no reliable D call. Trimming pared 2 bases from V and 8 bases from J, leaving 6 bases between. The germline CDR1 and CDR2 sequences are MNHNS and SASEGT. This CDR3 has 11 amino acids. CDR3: CASSELGGYTF. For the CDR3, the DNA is TGTGCCAGCAGTGAACTAGGCGGCTACACCTTC.

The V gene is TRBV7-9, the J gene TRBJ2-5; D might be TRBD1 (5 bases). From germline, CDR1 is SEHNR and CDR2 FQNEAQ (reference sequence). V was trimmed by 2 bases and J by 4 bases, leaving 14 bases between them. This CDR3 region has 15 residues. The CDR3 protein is CASSLWNRTRETQYF. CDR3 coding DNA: TGTGCCAGCAGCTTATGGAACAGGACGAGAGAGACCCAGTACTTC.

The CDR3 is CASRRGAGGYDYGYTF. CDR3 DNA: TGTGCCAGTCGGCGAGGGGCAGGGGGTTACGACTATGGCTACACCTTC. V is TRBV19 and J is TRBJ1-2; 7 positions agree with TRBD1. The CDR3 is 16 amino acids. The V segment lost 8 bases and the J segment 3 bases; nucleotides outside the gene matches: 15. Germline V gene lookup returns CDR1 LNHDA and CDR2 SQIVND (reference sequence).

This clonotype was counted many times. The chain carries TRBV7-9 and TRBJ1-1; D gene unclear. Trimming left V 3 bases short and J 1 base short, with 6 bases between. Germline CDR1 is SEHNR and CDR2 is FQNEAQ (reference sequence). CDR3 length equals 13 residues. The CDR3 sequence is CASSFSGNTEAFF. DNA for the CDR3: TGTGCCAGCAGCTTTAGTGGGAACACTGAAGCTTTCTTT.

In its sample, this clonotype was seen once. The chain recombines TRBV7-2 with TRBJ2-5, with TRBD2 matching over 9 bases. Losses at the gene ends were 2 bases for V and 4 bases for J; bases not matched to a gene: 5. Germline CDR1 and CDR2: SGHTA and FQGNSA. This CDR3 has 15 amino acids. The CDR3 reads CASSLSSGEGETQYF. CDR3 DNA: TGTGCCAGCAGCTTATCTAGCGGGGAGGGAGAGACCCAGTACTTC.

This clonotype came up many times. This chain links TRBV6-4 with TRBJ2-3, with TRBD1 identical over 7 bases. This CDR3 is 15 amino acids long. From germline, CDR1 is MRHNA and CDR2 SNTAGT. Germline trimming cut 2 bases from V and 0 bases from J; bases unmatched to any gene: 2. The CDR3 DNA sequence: TGTGCCAGCAGTGACGGGACAGCCAGCACAGATACGCAGTATTTT. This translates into CASSDGTASTDTQYF.